Listed here is a single T cell receptor beta chain. These data are taken from a study of blood T cell repertoires in COVID-19. Background on the study: In each case, the material was cDNA or gDNA derived from T cells, B-cell-depleted T cells, or PBMCs.

The CDR3 extends over 12 amino acids. The germline V gene has CDR1 SQVTM and CDR2 ANQGSEA. The germline V and J ends were trimmed by 8 bases and 0 bases, with 7 bases remaining between them. In the authors' methods: From reference gene primer amplification, estimates of nucleated cell counts were derived. Here immunoSEQ multiplex PCR was the method, and the copy in TCRdb shows in-frame clones only, minus some. That table is the source of V, J and clone size, and D and trimming were worked out from the DNA. This sample has more than 300,000 clones, with roughly 82% found just once. Material for sequencing was peripheral blood. The rearrangement links TRBV29-1 to TRBJ2-2; tentative D call: TRBD2 (5 bases). The sequence came from a woman between 50 and 59 years old with acute or convalescent COVID-19. Written as DNA, the CDR3 is TGCAGCACCGGGACGAACACCGGGGAGCTGTTTTTT. Translation: CSTGTNTGELFF.